This entry lists 24 T cell receptor beta chains sequenced from one sample in a study of prognosis after radiotherapy for stage I lung cancer. The study amplified the TCR beta CDR3 region from genomic DNA. This amplification was carried out by two rounds of multiplex PCR. TRBV and TRBJ genes each had their own specific primers in first-round PCR. A single record per CDR3 protein comes from TCRdb applying MiXCR to the multiplex PCR reads. The table lists 20,000 to 30,000 distinct CDR3 sequences, 25% to 30% of them singletons. The sample was PBMCs, taken before or after stereotactic body radiation therapy (not recorded which). These receptors all come from a donor over 45 with non-small cell lung cancer.

This clonotype was counted many times. This sequence joins TRBV6-1 and TRBJ1-2; 7 bases agree with TRBD1. Germline V CDR1 and CDR2: MNHNS, SASEGT. V lost 6 bases to trimming and J lost 2 bases; unmatched junction nucleotides: 3. CDR3 length: 13 residues. The CDR3, as DNA: TGTGCCAGCAGACGACAGGGAAACTATGGCTACACCTTC. This gives the protein CASRRQGNYGYTF.

This clonotype was recorded many times. This chain joins TRBV5-1 and TRBJ2-7; no firm D call. Germline lookup yields CDR1 SGHRS and CDR2 YFSETQ. The CDR3 extends over 13 amino acids. V lost 0 bases and J lost 2, with 6 bases in between. The CDR3 spells CASSLAPPYEQYF. The CDR3 nucleotides read TGCGCCAGCAGCTTGGCCCCGCCCTACGAGCAGTACTTC.

This clonotype has a handful of counts. The chain uses TRBV19 and TRBJ2-7; maybe TRBD2 (6 bases). Trimming shortened V by 1 base and J by 2 bases, and 12 bases separated the two germline ends. The CDR3 spans 15 residues. CDR1 is LNHDA and CDR2 is SQIVND in the germline V gene (reference sequence). CDR3: CASSIVASETYEQYF. For the CDR3, the DNA is TGTGCCAGTAGTATAGTGGCTAGCGAGACCTACGAGCAGTACTTC.

The V and J genes are TRBV5-6 and TRBJ2-2, with 14 nucleotides matching TRBD2. V was pared by 3 bases and J by 4 bases, with 5 bases of the junction left unmatched. The CDR3 extends over 17 amino acids. Germline lookup yields CDR1 SGHDT and CDR2 YYEEEE. The CDR3, as DNA: TGTGCCAGCAGCTCGAGGACTAGCGGGAGGACCACCGGGGAGCTGTTTTTT. Its translation is CASSSRTSGRTTGELFF.

At least ten counts were recorded for this clonotype. The V and J genes are TRBV4-1 and TRBJ2-3, with TRBD1 as a possible D gene (5 bases). Between the trimmed V and J ends, which lost 0 bases and 4 bases, there was a span of 8 bases. Germline CDR1 and CDR2: MGHRA and YSYEKL. The CDR3 has 14 amino acids. CDR3 region: CASSQEWGPDTQYF. The CDR3 DNA follows: TGCGCCAGCAGCCAAGAGTGGGGCCCAGATACGCAGTATTTT.

By share, this clonotype ranks as medium-sized. This chain joins TRBV7-3 and TRBJ2-3; TRBD1 agrees at 8 bases. Germline CDR1 is SGHTA and CDR2 is FQGTGA. This CDR3 has 15 residues. The trim removed 5 bases at V and 5 bases at J, leaving 9 bases unmatched. The CDR3 region has the DNA TGTGCCAGCAGCCCTCAGGGGGCTCCAGGAGATACGCAGTATTTT. Its protein product is CASSPQGAPGDTQYF.

This clonotype was observed many times. The genes are TRBV2 and TRBJ1-4; D ambiguous. From germline, CDR1 is SNHLY and CDR2 FYNNEI. CDR3 length: 12 residues. Trimming pared 3 bases from V and 8 bases from J, leaving 7 bases between. CDR3 coding DNA: TGTGCCAGCAGTGAGGTACGGGAAAAACTGTTTTTT. It is translated as CASSEVREKLFF.

Points on this clonotype: As the CDR3 is not closed by the conserved phenylalanine or tryptophan, this likely results from a read error. The chain has TRBV2 and TRBJ2-6; TRBD1 matches at 12 bases. Trimming at V came to 4 bases and at J to 3 bases, leaving 4 bases not matched to a gene. CDR1 is SNHLY, CDR2 FYNNEI, per germline. CDR3 length: 17 residues. This chain's CDR3 is CASSGDRGRDGANVLTL. In nucleotides, the CDR3 is TGTGCCAGCAGTGGGGACAGGGGGCGGGATGGGGCCAACGTCCTGACTTTA.

A note on this clonotype: Being one base from a much bigger clone, this may be a read error. The chain couples TRBV18 to TRBJ2-5, with 7 bases identical to TRBD2. Germline V gene sequence: CDR1 KGHSH, CDR2 LQKENI. After removal of 3 bases from V and 5 bases from J, the junction contained 12 bases not matched to a gene. The CDR3 contains 16 residues. The CDR3 loop is CASSPSSGGPGETQYF. The CDR3 nucleotides read TGTGCCAGCTCACCCTCTAGCGGAGGACCAGGGGAGACCCAGTACTTC.

As regards this clonotype: This may be a read error: a much more frequent sequence differs by one nucleotide. The chain employs TRBV9 and TRBJ2-1; D is unclear. The CDR3 has 15 amino acids. CDR1 and CDR2 from the germline V gene are SGDLS and YYNGEE. The CDR3 DNA follows: TGTGCCAGCAGCGTAGATGGTAGCTCCTACAATGGGCAGTTCTTC. Residues: CASSVDGSSYNGQFF.

The chain links TRBV28 to TRBJ1-4, with 8 positions matching TRBD1. J was trimmed by 6 bases and V by 5 bases; bases with no gene match: 11. Germline CDR1 MDHEN, CDR2 SYDVKM. The CDR3 has 16 amino acids. The CDR3 DNA follows: TGTGCCAGCAGTCCAGGCTCCGGGACAGGTTATGAAAAACTGTTTTTT. This gives the protein CASSPGSGTGYEKLFF. Full variable domain (rest looked up from reference TRBV28 and TRBJ1-4): DVKVTQSSRYLVKRTGEKVFLECVQDMDHENMFWYRQDPGLGLRLIYFSYDVKMKEKGDIPEGYSVSREKKERFSLILESASTNQTSMYLCASSPGSGTGYEKLFFGSGTQLSVL.

As for this clonotype: This clone may be a read error of a much larger clone one base away. The rearrangement joins TRBV4-1 to TRBJ2-3, with D tentatively TRBD2 (5 bases). CDR3 length: 13 residues. Per germline, CDR1 MGHRA and CDR2 YSYEKL. The CDR3, as DNA: TGCGCCGGCAGCCAAACGACGGGGGATACGCAGTATTTT. Translated: CAGSQTTGDTQYF.

This clonotype was recorded many times. The chain combines TRBV15 with TRBJ2-7, with 10 bases that match TRBD2. From germline, CDR1 is LNHNV and CDR2 YYDKDF (reference sequence). The CDR3 runs to 16 residues. Trimming took 0 bases from V and 4 from J; bases not matched to a gene: 6. The CDR3 protein is CATSREGLAGAYEQYF. DNA for the CDR3: TGTGCCACCAGCAGAGAAGGGCTAGCGGGAGCTTACGAGCAGTACTTC.

This clonotype has a count of ten or more. V gene TRBV25-1 combines with J gene TRBJ1-2; no clear D. This CDR3 has 13 residues. Germline V gene data show CDR1 as MGHDK and CDR2 as SYGVNS. Trimming stripped 6 bases from V and 3 bases from J, with 11 bases between. CDR3 residues: CASSEVADYGYTF. CDR3 sequence (DNA): TGTGCCAGCAGCGAGGTGGCAGACTATGGCTACACCTTC.

Worth noting for this clonotype: A junction boundary mismatches the germline segment, possibly from a read error. This chain links TRBV19 with TRBJ1-1; no reliable D call. The CDR3 is made up of 12 amino acids. The germline V gene encodes CDR1 LNHDA and CDR2 SQIVND (reference sequence). CDR3 sequence (DNA): TGTGCCAGTGGTATTTCGTGGTGGCTAGCTTTCTTT. It yields the protein CASGISWWLAFF.

In this sample, this clonotype turned up many times. The V call is TRBV2, the J call TRBJ1-5; D remains unclear. V lost 6 bases and J lost 1, with 7 bases in between. The CDR3 totals 13 residues. The germline V gene encodes CDR1 SNHLY and CDR2 FYNNEI. The CDR3 spells CASRRDSNQPQHF. In DNA form, the CDR3 reads TGTGCCAGCAGACGAGACAGCAATCAGCCCCAGCATTTT.

Concerning this clonotype itself: A junction boundary mismatches the germline segment, possibly from a read error. V gene TRBV14 combines with J gene TRBJ2-5, with a possible D match to TRBD1 (5 bases). The length of the CDR3 is 12 residues. The V gene's germline CDR1 is SGHDN and CDR2 FVKESK. CDR3 sequence (DNA): TGTGCCAGCAGTTCAGAAGGGGCCGCTGTACACTTC. This codes for CASSSEGAAVHF. The full variable domain, with the rest looked up from reference TRBV14 and TRBJ2-5, is EAGVTQFPSHSVIEKGQTVTLRCDPISGHDNLYWYRRVMGKEIKFLLHFVKESKQDESGMPNNRFLAERTGGTYSTLKVQPAELEDSGVYFCASSSEGAAVHFGPGTRLLVL.

At least ten counts were recorded for this clonotype. The gene calls are TRBV7-2 and TRBJ2-5; D is undetermined. V dropped 7 bases and J dropped 4 bases, with 16 bases sitting between them. Germline assignment: CDR1 SGHTA and CDR2 FQGNSA. The CDR3 spans 14 residues. The CDR3 region has the DNA TGTGCCAGCACCCGGACCCCCTTAGGAGAGACCCAGTACTTC. Encoded protein: CASTRTPLGETQYF.

At least ten counts were recorded for this clonotype. J is TRBJ1-3 and V is TRBV6-1; D not certain. The germline CDR1 and CDR2 sequences are MNHNS and SASEGT. The CDR3 covers 16 residues. Between the trimmed V and J ends, which lost 5 bases and 2 bases, there was a span of 16 bases. The CDR3 protein is CASSPVQSPTGNTIYF. DNA of the CDR3: TGTGCCAGCAGTCCGGTCCAATCCCCCACTGGAAACACCATATATTTT.

This clonotype was recorded at least ten times. This chain connects TRBV28 to TRBJ1-2; a possible D gene is TRBD1 (5 bases). The V gene lost 5 bases and the J gene lost 8 bases, with 15 bases spanning the gap. The CDR3 has 13 residues. Germline V gene data show CDR1 as MDHEN and CDR2 as SYDVKM. The CDR3 reads CASSTPGFLGYTF. The CDR3 nucleotides are TGTGCCAGCAGTACCCCAGGGTTCTTAGGCTACACCTTC.

Ten or more counts support this clonotype. V and J are TRBV6-1 and TRBJ1-2; D unresolved. Trimming took 3 bases from V and 10 from J, leaving 15 bases between them. The CDR3 length is 13 residues. CDR1 is MNHNS and CDR2 is SASEGT in the germline V gene. The DNA of the CDR3 is TGTGCCAGCAGTGACCGGCTCCAGGCGGTCTACACCTTC. Translation gives CASSDRLQAVYTF.

Judged by abundance, this clonotype is medium-sized. This chain links TRBV6-1 with TRBJ1-3, with D hard to call. V lost 6 bases to trimming and J lost 0 bases, with 15 bases between them. The CDR3 contains 16 residues. The germline gives CDR1 MNHNS, CDR2 SASEGT. The CDR3 loop is CASSSGPPNSGNTIYF. CDR3 in DNA: TGTGCCAGCAGCTCCGGACCTCCTAACTCTGGAAACACCATATATTTT.

Concerning this clonotype: This probably arose from a read error, given a far larger clone one base away. The chain recombines TRBV6-2 or TRBV6-3 with TRBJ2-2; the D gene is possibly TRBD1 (5 bases). The CDR3 has 13 residues. V was trimmed by 6 bases and J by 6 bases, leaving 11 bases between them. Germline CDR1 reads MNHEY; CDR2 reads SVGEGT. The CDR3 coding sequence is TGTGCCAGCAGGGACATAAACCCCGGGGAGCTGTTTTTT. Its translation is CASRDINPGELFF.

The chain uses TRBV4-3 and TRBJ2-3; no clear D. The germline gives CDR1 LGHNA, CDR2 YSLEER. Between the trimmed V and J ends, which lost 1 base and 2 bases, there was a span of 13 bases. This CDR3 spans 16 amino acids. CDR3 in DNA: TGCGCCAGCAGCCAAGGCGGAAGTCGGTCCACAGATACGCAGTATTTT. This gives the protein CASSQGGSRSTDTQYF.